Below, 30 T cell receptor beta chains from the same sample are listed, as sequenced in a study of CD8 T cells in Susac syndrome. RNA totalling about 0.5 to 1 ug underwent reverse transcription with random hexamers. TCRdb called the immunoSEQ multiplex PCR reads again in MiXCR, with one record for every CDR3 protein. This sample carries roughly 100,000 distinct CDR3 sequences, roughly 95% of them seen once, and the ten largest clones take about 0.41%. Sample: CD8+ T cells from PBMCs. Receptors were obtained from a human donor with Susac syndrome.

DNA of the CDR3: TGTGCCAGCAGCGCCCGGGAGGATTTCTATGGCTACACCTTC. It specifies CASSAREDFYGYTF. V is TRBV9 and J is TRBJ1-2; D is unresolved. CDR1 SGDLS and CDR2 YYNGEE come from the germline V gene. The CDR3 is made up of 14 amino acids. The germline V and J ends were trimmed by 3 bases and 4 bases, with 13 bases remaining between them.

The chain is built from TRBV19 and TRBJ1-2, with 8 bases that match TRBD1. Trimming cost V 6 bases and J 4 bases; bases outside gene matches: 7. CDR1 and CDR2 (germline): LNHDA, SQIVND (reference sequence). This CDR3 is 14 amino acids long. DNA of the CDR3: TGTGCCAGTAGCCCCGGACAGGGTCCCTATGGCTACACCTTC. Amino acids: CASSPGQGPYGYTF.

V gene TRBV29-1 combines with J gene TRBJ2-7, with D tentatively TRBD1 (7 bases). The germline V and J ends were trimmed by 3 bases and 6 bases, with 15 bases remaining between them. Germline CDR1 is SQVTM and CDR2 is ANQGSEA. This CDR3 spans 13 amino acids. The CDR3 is CSVEEGAGVEQYF. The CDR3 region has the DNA TGCAGCGTTGAGGAGGGGGCAGGGGTCGAGCAGTACTTC.

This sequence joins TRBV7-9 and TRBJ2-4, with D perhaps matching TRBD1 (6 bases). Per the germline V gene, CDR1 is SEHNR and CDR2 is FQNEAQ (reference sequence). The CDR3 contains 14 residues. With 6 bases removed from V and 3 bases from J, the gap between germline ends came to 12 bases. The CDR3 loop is CASSMDRNKNIQYF. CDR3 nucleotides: TGTGCCAGCAGTATGGACAGAAACAAAAACATTCAGTACTTC.

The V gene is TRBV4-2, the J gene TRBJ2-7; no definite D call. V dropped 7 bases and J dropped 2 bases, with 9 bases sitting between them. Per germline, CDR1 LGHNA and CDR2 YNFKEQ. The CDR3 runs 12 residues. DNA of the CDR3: TGTGCCAGCATGGGGTCGACCTACGAGCAGTACTTC. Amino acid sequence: CASMGSTYEQYF.

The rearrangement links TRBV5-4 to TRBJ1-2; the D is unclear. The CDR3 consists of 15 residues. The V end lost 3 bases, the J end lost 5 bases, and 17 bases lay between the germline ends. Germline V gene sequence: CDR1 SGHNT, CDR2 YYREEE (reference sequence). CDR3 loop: CASSSKPIGGYGYTF. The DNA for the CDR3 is TGTGCCAGCAGCTCGAAACCAATCGGAGGGTATGGCTACACCTTC.

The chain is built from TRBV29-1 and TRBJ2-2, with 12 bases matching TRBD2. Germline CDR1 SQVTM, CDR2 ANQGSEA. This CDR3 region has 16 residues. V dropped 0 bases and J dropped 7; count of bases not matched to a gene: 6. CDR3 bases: TGCAGCGTTGAAGATGGTGGGACTAGCGGGCACGGGGAGCTGTTTTTT. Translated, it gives CSVEDGGTSGHGELFF.

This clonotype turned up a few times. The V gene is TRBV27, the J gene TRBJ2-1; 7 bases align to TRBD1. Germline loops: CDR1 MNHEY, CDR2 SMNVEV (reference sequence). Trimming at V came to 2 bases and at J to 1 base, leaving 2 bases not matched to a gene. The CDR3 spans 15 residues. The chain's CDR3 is CASSLRQGSYNEQFF. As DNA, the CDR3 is TGTGCCAGCAGTTTACGACAGGGTTCCTACAATGAGCAGTTCTTC.

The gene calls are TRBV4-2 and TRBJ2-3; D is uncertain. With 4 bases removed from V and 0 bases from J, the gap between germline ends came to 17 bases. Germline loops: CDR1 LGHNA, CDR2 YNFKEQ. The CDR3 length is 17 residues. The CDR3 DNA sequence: TGTGCCAGCAGCCCCTATGGGTGGGCATCTAGCACAGATACGCAGTATTTT. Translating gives CASSPYGWASSTDTQYF.

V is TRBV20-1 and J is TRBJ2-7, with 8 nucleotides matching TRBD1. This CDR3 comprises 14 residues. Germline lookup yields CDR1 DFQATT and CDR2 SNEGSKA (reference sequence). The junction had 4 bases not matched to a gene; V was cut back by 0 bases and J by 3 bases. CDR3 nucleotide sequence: TGCAGTGCTAGAGAAGGGACAGGCGGCTACGAGCAGTACTTC. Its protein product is CSAREGTGGYEQYF.

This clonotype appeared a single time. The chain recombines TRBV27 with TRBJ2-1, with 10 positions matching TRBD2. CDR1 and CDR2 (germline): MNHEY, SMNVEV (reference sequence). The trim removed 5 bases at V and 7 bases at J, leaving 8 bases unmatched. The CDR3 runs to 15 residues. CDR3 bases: TGTGCCAGCAGTATAAGCGGGGGGGCCCCTAATGAGCAGTTCTTC. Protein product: CASSISGGAPNEQFF.

The CDR3 DNA is TGTGCCAGCAGCTTAGCGGGCGGGGGCCTCACAGATACGCAGTATTTT. Protein sequence: CASSLAGGGLTDTQYF. The chain combines TRBV7-8 with TRBJ2-3, with D perhaps matching TRBD2 (7 bases). Trimming took 0 bases from V and 2 from J, leaving 12 bases between them. CDR1 is SGHVS, CDR2 FQNEAQ, per germline. The CDR3 consists of 16 residues.

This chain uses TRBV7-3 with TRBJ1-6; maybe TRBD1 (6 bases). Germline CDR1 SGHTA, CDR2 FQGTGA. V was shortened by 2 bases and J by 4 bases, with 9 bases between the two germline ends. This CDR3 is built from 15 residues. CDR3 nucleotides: TGTGCCAGCAGCTTAGGGGGCGGGTATAATTCACCCCTCCACTTT. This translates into CASSLGGGYNSPLHF. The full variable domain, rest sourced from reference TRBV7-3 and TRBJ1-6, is GAGVSQTPSNKVTEKGKYVELRCDPISGHTALYWYRQSLGQGPEFLIYFQGTGAADDSGLPNDRFFAVRPEGSVSTLKIQRTERGDSAVYLCASSLGGGYNSPLHFGNGTRLTVT.

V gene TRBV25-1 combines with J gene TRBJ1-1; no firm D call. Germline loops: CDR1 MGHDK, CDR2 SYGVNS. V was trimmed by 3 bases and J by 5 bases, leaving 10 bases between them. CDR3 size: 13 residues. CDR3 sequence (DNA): TGTGCCAGCAGTGATTTCCGGAGGACTGAAGCTTTCTTT. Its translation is CASSDFRRTEAFF.

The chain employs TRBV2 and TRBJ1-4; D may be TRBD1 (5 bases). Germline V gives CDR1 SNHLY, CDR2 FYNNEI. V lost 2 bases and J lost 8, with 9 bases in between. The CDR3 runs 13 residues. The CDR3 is CASSERGGEKLFF. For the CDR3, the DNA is TGTGCCAGCAGTGAAAGGGGAGGCGAAAAACTGTTTTTT.

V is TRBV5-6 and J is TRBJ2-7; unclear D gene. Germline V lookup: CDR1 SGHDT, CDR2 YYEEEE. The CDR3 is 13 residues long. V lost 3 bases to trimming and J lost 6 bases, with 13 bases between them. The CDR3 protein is CASSSPFVSEQYF. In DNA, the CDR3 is TGTGCCAGCAGCTCCCCCTTTGTGTCCGAGCAGTACTTC.

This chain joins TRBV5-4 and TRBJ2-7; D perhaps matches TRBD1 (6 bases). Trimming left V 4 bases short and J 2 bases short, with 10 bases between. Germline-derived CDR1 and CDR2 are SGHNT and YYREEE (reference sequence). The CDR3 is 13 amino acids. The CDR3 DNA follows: TGTGCCAGCAGCCAGCAGGGGACCTACGAGCAGTACTTC. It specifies CASSQQGTYEQYF.

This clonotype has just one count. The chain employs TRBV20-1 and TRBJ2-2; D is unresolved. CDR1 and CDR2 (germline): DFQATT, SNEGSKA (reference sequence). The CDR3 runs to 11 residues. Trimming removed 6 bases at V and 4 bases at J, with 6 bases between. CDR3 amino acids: CSATVTGELFF. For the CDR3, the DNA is TGCAGTGCCACAGTCACCGGGGAGCTGTTTTTT.

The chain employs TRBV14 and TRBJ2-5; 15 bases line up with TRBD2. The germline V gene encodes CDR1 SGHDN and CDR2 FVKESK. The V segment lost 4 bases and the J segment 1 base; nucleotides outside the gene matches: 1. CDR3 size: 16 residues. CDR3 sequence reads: CASSLGLAGGQETQYF. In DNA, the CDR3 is TGTGCCAGCAGCCTGGGACTAGCGGGGGGCCAAGAGACCCAGTACTTC.

The CDR3 DNA reads as TGTGCCAGCAGTCTAACAGACGGGTACGAGCAGTACTTC. It encodes CASSLTDGYEQYF. The V and J genes are TRBV12-3 or TRBV12-4 and TRBJ2-7; no firm D call. The V end lost 5 bases, the J end lost 4 bases, and 12 bases lay between the germline ends. The CDR3 has 13 residues.

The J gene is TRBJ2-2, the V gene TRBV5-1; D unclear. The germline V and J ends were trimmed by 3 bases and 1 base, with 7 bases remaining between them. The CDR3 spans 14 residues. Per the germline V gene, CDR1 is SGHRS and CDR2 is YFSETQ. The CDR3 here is CASSSLGNTGELFF. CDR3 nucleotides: TGCGCCAGCAGCTCCCTGGGGAACACCGGGGAGCTGTTTTTT.

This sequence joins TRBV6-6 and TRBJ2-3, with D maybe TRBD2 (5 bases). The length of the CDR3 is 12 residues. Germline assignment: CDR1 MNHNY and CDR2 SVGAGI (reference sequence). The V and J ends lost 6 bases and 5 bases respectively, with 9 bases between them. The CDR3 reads CASSELEDTQYF. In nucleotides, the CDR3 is TGTGCCAGCAGCGAACTAGAAGATACGCAGTATTTT.

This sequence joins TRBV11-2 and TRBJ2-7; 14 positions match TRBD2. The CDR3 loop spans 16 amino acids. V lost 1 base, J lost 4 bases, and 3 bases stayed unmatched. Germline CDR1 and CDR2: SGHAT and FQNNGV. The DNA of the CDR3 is TGTGCCAGCAGCTTAGCCGGGACTAGCGGGGGATACGAGCAGTACTTC. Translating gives CASSLAGTSGGYEQYF.

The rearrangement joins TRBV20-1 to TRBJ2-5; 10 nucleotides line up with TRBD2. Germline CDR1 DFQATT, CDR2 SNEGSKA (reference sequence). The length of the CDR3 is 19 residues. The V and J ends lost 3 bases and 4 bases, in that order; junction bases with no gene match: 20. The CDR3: CSASSGQDGAGGPRETQYF. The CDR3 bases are TGCAGTGCTAGTTCAGGCCAGGACGGAGCGGGGGGGCCGAGAGAGACCCAGTACTTC.

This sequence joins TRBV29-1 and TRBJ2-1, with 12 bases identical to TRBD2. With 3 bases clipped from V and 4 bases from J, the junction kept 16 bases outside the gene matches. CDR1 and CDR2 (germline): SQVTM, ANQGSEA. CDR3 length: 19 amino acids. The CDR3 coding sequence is TGCAGCGTTGAGGGTCGTATCGCTAGCGGGGGGGCCGGATACAATGAGCAGTTCTTC. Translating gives CSVEGRIASGGAGYNEQFF.

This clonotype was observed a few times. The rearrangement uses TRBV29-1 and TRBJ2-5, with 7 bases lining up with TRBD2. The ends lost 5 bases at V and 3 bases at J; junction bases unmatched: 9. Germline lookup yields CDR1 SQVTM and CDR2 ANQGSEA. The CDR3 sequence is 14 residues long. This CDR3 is CSVYALRGEETQYF. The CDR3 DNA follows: TGCAGCGTTTATGCTCTACGGGGGGAAGAGACCCAGTACTTC. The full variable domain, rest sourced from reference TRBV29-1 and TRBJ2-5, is SAVISQKPSRDICQRGTSLTIQCQVDSQVTMMFWYRQQPGQSLTLIATANQGSEATYESGFVIDKFPISRPNLTFSTLTVSNMSPEDSSIYLCSVYALRGEETQYFGPGTRLLVL.

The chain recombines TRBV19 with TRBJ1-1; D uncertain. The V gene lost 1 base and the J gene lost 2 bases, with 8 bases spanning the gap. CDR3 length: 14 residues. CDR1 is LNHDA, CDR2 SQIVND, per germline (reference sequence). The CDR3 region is CASSIGNSNTEAFF. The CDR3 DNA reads TGTGCCAGTAGTATAGGGAACAGTAACACTGAAGCTTTCTTT.

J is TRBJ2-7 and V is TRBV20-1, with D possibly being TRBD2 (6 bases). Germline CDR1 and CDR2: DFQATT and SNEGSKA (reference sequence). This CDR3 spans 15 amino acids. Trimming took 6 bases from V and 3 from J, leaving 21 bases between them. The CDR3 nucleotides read TGCAGTGCCCAGCCCCTGAGTGGAGGGTTCTACGAGCAGTACTTC. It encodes CSAQPLSGGFYEQYF.

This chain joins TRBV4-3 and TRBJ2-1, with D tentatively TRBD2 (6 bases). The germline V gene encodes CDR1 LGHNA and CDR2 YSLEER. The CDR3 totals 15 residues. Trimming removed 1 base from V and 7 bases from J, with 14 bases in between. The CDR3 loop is CASSQGAGLRNEQFF. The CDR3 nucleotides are TGCGCCAGCAGCCAAGGGGCGGGGTTACGGAATGAGCAGTTCTTC.

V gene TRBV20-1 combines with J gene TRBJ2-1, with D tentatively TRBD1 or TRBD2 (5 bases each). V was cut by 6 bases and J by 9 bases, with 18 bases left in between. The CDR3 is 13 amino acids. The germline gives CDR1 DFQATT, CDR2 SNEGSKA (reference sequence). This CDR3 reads CSANGHGIGEQFF. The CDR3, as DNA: TGCAGTGCCAACGGACACGGGATTGGTGAGCAGTTCTTC.